One sample yielded the 29 T cell receptor beta chains listed below, sequenced in a study of blood T cells in healthy people across ages. Combining a sample-barcoded 5' primer with a J-beta primer mix, a second PCR ran for about 7 to 11 cycles. TCRdb reanalysed the 5' RACE reads using MiXCR and keeps one entry per CDR3 protein. This table has about 730,000 distinct CDR3 sequences, roughly 41% appearing once. Material: blood. All receptors derive from a woman aged 55-70 years in good health.

This clonotype was recorded many times. V usage is TRBV15 and J usage is TRBJ2-3; D is undetermined. The germline CDR1 and CDR2 sequences are LNHNV and YYDKDF (reference sequence). V was trimmed by 2 bases and J by 0 bases, leaving 6 bases between them. The CDR3 runs 14 residues. CDR3 DNA sequence: TGTGCCACCAGCAGAAGCGATAGCACAGATACGCAGTATTTT. It is translated as CATSRSDSTDTQYF.

This clonotype has just one count. Just one base apart from a much larger clone, this may be a read error. V and J are TRBV6-6 and TRBJ1-6, with D uncertain. V was trimmed by 2 bases and J by 7 bases, leaving 3 bases between them. This CDR3 contains 12 residues. Per the germline V gene, CDR1 is MNHNY and CDR2 is SVGAGI (reference sequence). The CDR3 region is CASSYGNSPLHF. The CDR3 nucleotides are TGTGCCAGCAGTTACGGAAATTCACCCCTCCACTTT.

This clonotype showed up just a few times. This chain uses TRBV5-1 with TRBJ2-1; unclear D gene. CDR3 size: 11 residues. The germline V and J ends were trimmed by 3 bases and 11 bases, with 9 bases remaining between them. The V gene's germline CDR1 is SGHRS and CDR2 YFSETQ. CDR3 residues: CASSSENQQFF. DNA for the CDR3: TGCGCCAGCAGCTCGGAAAACCAGCAGTTCTTC.

V gene TRBV30 combines with J gene TRBJ2-2; a weak D match, TRBD1 (5 bases). V dropped 3 bases and J dropped 0 bases, with 8 bases sitting between them. CDR1 GTSNPN and CDR2 SVGIG come from the germline V gene (reference sequence). CDR3 length: 14 residues. The DNA of the CDR3 is TGTGCCTGGAGACAGGATACGAACACCGGGGAGCTGTTTTTT. It translates to CAWRQDTNTGELFF.

Only one count was recorded for this clonotype. V gene TRBV6-2 or TRBV6-3 combines with J gene TRBJ1-2; no clear D. Between the trimmed V and J ends, which lost 2 bases and 8 bases, there was a span of 18 bases. Germline lookup yields CDR1 MNHEY and CDR2 SVGEGT. The CDR3 spans 15 residues. The DNA for the CDR3 is TGTGCCAGCAGTTACCAGGCCACCCCGGAGTGGGGCTACACCTTC. It encodes CASSYQATPEWGYTF.

The J gene is TRBJ1-1, the V gene TRBV14; D is perhaps TRBD1 (6 bases). The CDR3 sequence is 16 residues long. The germline V gene has CDR1 SGHDN and CDR2 FVKESK. Between the trimmed V and J ends, which lost 0 bases and 3 bases, there was a span of 14 bases. The DNA for the CDR3 is TGTGCCAGCAGCCAAGATCTCGAGGGGGGGGACACTGAAGCTTTCTTT. Translated: CASSQDLEGGDTEAFF.

This clonotype was seen at least ten times. V is TRBV4-2 and J is TRBJ2-1; TRBD1 matches at 8 bases. CDR3 size: 14 residues. Germline CDR1 is LGHNA and CDR2 is YNFKEQ. V shed 4 bases, J shed 5 bases, and the junction held 4 bases outside the gene matches. The CDR3 sequence is CASSPRQGNNEQFF. CDR3 in DNA: TGTGCCAGCAGCCCGCGACAGGGGAACAATGAGCAGTTCTTC.

The CDR3 sequence is CAILLDSTYEQYF. The CDR3 nucleotides are TGTGCCATCCTACTAGACAGCACCTACGAGCAGTACTTC. The chain links TRBV10-3 to TRBJ2-7, with D perhaps TRBD1 or TRBD2 (5 bases each). V was cut by 8 bases and J by 2 bases, with 13 bases left in between. The germline V gene has CDR1 ENHRY and CDR2 SYGVKD. The CDR3 contains 13 residues.

Only a few counts were recorded for this clonotype. The chain has TRBV6-2 or TRBV6-3 and TRBJ2-1; tentatively, D is TRBD2 (6 bases). Germline V gene lookup returns CDR1 MNHEY and CDR2 SVGEGT. This CDR3 has 13 amino acids. Trimming cost V 4 bases and J 10 bases, with 14 bases left between them. CDR3 amino acids: CASSLLLAVEQFF. CDR3 coding DNA: TGTGCCAGCAGTTTATTACTAGCAGTCGAGCAGTTCTTC.

The J gene is TRBJ2-5, the V gene TRBV12-5; D assignment may be TRBD1 or TRBD2 (5 bases each). Trimming took 1 base from V and 4 from J, leaving 16 bases between them. Germline assignment: CDR1 LGHNT and CDR2 FRNRAP. This CDR3 region has 16 residues. DNA for the CDR3: TGTGCTAGTGGTTTGGGGGAGAAGGACACGGGAGAGACCCAGTACTTC. Its protein product is CASGLGEKDTGETQYF.

The rearrangement links TRBV28 to TRBJ1-1; TRBD1 is a possible D gene (5 bases). Germline CDR1 reads MDHEN; CDR2 reads SYDVKM. The V and J ends lost 2 bases and 1 base respectively, with 14 bases between them. This CDR3 spans 16 amino acids. The CDR3 DNA follows: TGTGCCAGCAGTTTAGCCAGAGGGGTCAAGAACACTGAAGCTTTCTTT. Its translation is CASSLARGVKNTEAFF.

This clonotype was counted between two and nine times. CDR3 DNA: TGTGCCAGCAGAGTACAGGGTTTTAGCAATGAGCAGTTCTTC. This gives the protein CASRVQGFSNEQFF. The genes are TRBV6-5 and TRBJ2-1, with a tentative D call TRBD1 (6 bases). Germline CDR1 is MNHEY and CDR2 is SVGAGI. The V end lost 6 bases, the J end lost 6 bases, and 15 bases lay between the germline ends. The CDR3 has 14 amino acids.

The J gene is TRBJ2-7, the V gene TRBV6-6, with D uncertain. The CDR3 is 14 residues long. Germline V gene data show CDR1 as MNHNY and CDR2 as SVGAGI (reference sequence). Trimming stripped 8 bases from V and 0 bases from J, with 14 bases between. The CDR3 bases are TGTGCCAGCCGTGGTGGGCACGCCTCCTACGAGCAGTACTTC. It encodes CASRGGHASYEQYF.

V and J are TRBV9 and TRBJ2-4, with D possibly matching TRBD1 (5 bases). CDR3 length equals 15 residues. CDR1 SGDLS and CDR2 YYNGEE come from the germline V gene. Trimming pared 0 bases from V and 4 bases from J, leaving 11 bases between. The CDR3 region has the DNA TGTGCCAGCAGCGTAGGAACAGGTTTTAAAAACATTCAGTACTTC. Its protein is CASSVGTGFKNIQYF. The variable domain in full, with the rest retrieved from reference TRBV9 and TRBJ2-4, is DSGVTQTPKHLITATGQRVTLRCSPRSGDLSVYWYQQSLDQGLQFLIQYYNGEERAKGNILERFSAQQFPDLHSELNLSSLELGDSALYFCASSVGTGFKNIQYFGAGTRLSVL.

This chain uses TRBV4-2 with TRBJ2-1; the match to TRBD2 covers 10 bases. This CDR3 spans 15 amino acids. Germline lookup yields CDR1 LGHNA and CDR2 YNFKEQ. Trimming cost V 4 bases and J 8 bases; bases outside gene matches: 8. The DNA for the CDR3 is TGTGCCAGCAGCCTAGGACTAGCGGAGGCAGATGAGCAGTTCTTC. Translating it yields CASSLGLAEADEQFF.

This chain links TRBV20-1 with TRBJ2-5; 8 nucleotides line up with TRBD1. TRBJ2-7 explains the end of the DNA better; the J call may be wrong. Germline values: CDR1 DFQATT, CDR2 SNEGSKA (reference sequence). The length of the CDR3 is 12 residues. The CDR3 reads CSEAGGGAEQYF. CDR3 sequence (DNA): TGCAGTGAGGCAGGGGGCGGCGCCGAGCAGTACTTC.

This clonotype was found once. Since a much larger clone is just one base distant, this may be a read error. The V gene is TRBV12-3 or TRBV12-4, the J gene TRBJ2-3, with D perhaps TRBD2 (5 bases). The CDR3 spans 14 residues. The CDR3 loop reads CASSVASQTDTQYF. In DNA form, the CDR3 reads TGTGCCAGCAGTGTAGCGAGCCAGACAGATACGCAGTATTTT.

In the case of this clonotype: This clone may be a read error of a much larger clone one base away. J is TRBJ2-7 and V is TRBV29-1, with D maybe TRBD1 (6 bases). Deletions cut 6 bases from V and 7 bases from J, with 19 bases between. The CDR3 spans 13 residues. Germline V CDR1 and CDR2: SQVTM, ANQGSEA. The CDR3 here is CSVAHTGMNEQYF. CDR3 sequence (DNA): TGCAGCGTCGCCCATACAGGGATGAATGAGCAGTACTTC.

The rearrangement links TRBV20-1 to TRBJ2-5, with 11 bases that match TRBD2. The germline CDR1 and CDR2 sequences are DFQATT and SNEGSKA (reference sequence). Trimming cost V 7 bases and J 5 bases; bases outside gene matches: 9. This CDR3 has 14 amino acids. CDR3 residues: CSVRGTSGTETQYF. In nucleotides, the CDR3 is TGCAGTGTCAGGGGGACTAGCGGCACGGAGACCCAGTACTTC.

This clonotype was detected many times. J is TRBJ2-5 and V is TRBV5-5, with no clear D. Germline loops: CDR1 SGHKS, CDR2 YYEKEE (reference sequence). The CDR3 spans 11 residues. V shed 4 bases and J shed 5 bases, with 6 bases lying between them. DNA for the CDR3: TGTGCCAGCAGCGCGGTGGAGACCCAGTACTTC. Translation gives CASSAVETQYF.

V and J are TRBV5-1 and TRBJ2-3; 7 bases match TRBD1. The V segment lost 4 bases and the J segment 0 bases; nucleotides outside the gene matches: 8. CDR1 and CDR2 from the germline V gene are SGHRS and YFSETQ. The CDR3 totals 16 residues. CDR3 nucleotides: TGCGCCAGCAGCAACTTACAGGGGCCTAGCACAGATACGCAGTATTTT. Translated: CASSNLQGPSTDTQYF.

V usage is TRBV30 and J usage is TRBJ1-6; D gene uncertain. V gave up 2 bases and J gave up 7 bases, with 6 bases separating them. CDR3 length: 12 residues. Germline-derived CDR1 and CDR2 are GTSNPN and SVGIG (reference sequence). CDR3 bases: TGTGCCTGGAGTCCCGGCAATTCACCCCTCCACTTT. It is translated as CAWSPGNSPLHF.

The chain joins TRBV7-3 to TRBJ2-1; TRBD2 matches 12 bases. Trimming at V came to 4 bases and at J to 5 bases, leaving 3 bases not matched to a gene. CDR3 size: 15 residues. CDR1 and CDR2 from the germline V gene are SGHTA and FQGTGA. The CDR3: CASSSTSGGHNEQFF. Written as DNA, the CDR3 is TGTGCCAGCAGCTCGACTAGCGGGGGACACAATGAGCAGTTCTTC.

The V gene is TRBV2, the J gene TRBJ2-3; D is uncertain. Per the germline V gene, CDR1 is SNHLY and CDR2 is FYNNEI. Trimming took 7 bases from V and 2 from J, leaving 10 bases between them. This CDR3 region has 13 residues. The CDR3 region has the DNA TGTGCCAGCAACAGATTCTCCACAGATACGCAGTATTTT. The encoded protein is CASNRFSTDTQYF.

The chain recombines TRBV6-5 with TRBJ2-1; 8 bases are a match to TRBD1. In germline, CDR1 is MNHEY, CDR2 SVGAGI. This CDR3 region has 13 residues. J was trimmed by 6 bases and V by 11 bases; bases with no gene match: 9. CDR3 sequence reads: CAAKQGAGNEQFF. The CDR3 region has the DNA TGTGCCGCAAAGCAGGGGGCTGGCAATGAGCAGTTCTTC.

This clonotype was recorded a few times. The chain links TRBV6-2 or TRBV6-3 to TRBJ1-2, with D uncertain. Germline V gives CDR1 MNHEY, CDR2 SVGEGT. Trimming shortened V by 2 bases and J by 5 bases, and 15 bases separated the two germline ends. The CDR3 runs to 15 residues. The chain's CDR3 is CASSYLGMSDYGYTF. The CDR3, as DNA: TGTGCCAGCAGTTACCTTGGGATGTCGGATTATGGCTACACCTTC.

As to this clonotype: It may be a read error: a sequence one base away is much more abundant. V and J are TRBV29-1 and TRBJ2-1; D call uncertain. The length of the CDR3 is 13 residues. V dropped 1 base and J dropped 13 bases, with 17 bases sitting between them. Per the germline V gene, CDR1 is SQVTM and CDR2 is ANQGSEA. CDR3 region: CSVEAPGQETQFF. CDR3 nucleotide sequence: TGCAGCGTTGAAGCGCCAGGTCAAGAGACCCAGTTCTTC.

There are a few counts of this clonotype. The chain combines TRBV7-9 with TRBJ2-5; 9 bases line up with TRBD1. V was pared by 7 bases and J by 2 bases, with 17 bases of the junction left unmatched. CDR1 is SEHNR and CDR2 is FQNEAQ in the germline V gene (reference sequence). This CDR3 has 18 amino acids. Here the CDR3 reads CASNPPRGTGGVQETQYF. As DNA, the CDR3 is TGTGCCAGCAACCCCCCCCGAGGAACAGGGGGCGTACAAGAGACCCAGTACTTC.

V usage is TRBV7-9 and J usage is TRBJ2-3; D is undetermined. V was cut by 5 bases and J by 10 bases, with 10 bases left in between. The CDR3 contains 11 residues. CDR1 SEHNR and CDR2 FQNEAQ come from the germline V gene (reference sequence). CDR3: CASSPDAPQYF. DNA for the CDR3: TGTGCCAGCAGCCCCGACGCCCCGCAGTATTTT.